The present T cell receptor (beta chain) was sequenced within a study of shared clonotypes between healthy human individuals. Trimming pared 0 bases from V and 0 bases from J, leaving 11 bases between. The length of the CDR3 is 16 residues. Germline lookup yields CDR1 LGHNA and CDR2 YSLEER. Assay: immunoSEQ multiplex PCR; the TCRdb copy retains only in-frame clones and omits some. Of about 1.1 million clones listed, roughly 80% were seen once; the top ten hold 0.7% to 0.95%. The J gene is TRBJ2-5, the V gene TRBV4-3; a weak D match, TRBD1 (6 bases). The TCR was taken from a man aged 18 to 29 in good health. Some clones in this sample may be carry-over from other donors' samples. Sequencing input: memory CD4+ T cells from PBMCs. The subset denotes: CD45RA-negative fraction. The CDR3 sequence is CASSQDFGTNQETQYF. The CDR3 region has the DNA TGCGCCAGCAGCCAAGATTTCGGGACAAACCAAGAGACCCAGTACTTC.